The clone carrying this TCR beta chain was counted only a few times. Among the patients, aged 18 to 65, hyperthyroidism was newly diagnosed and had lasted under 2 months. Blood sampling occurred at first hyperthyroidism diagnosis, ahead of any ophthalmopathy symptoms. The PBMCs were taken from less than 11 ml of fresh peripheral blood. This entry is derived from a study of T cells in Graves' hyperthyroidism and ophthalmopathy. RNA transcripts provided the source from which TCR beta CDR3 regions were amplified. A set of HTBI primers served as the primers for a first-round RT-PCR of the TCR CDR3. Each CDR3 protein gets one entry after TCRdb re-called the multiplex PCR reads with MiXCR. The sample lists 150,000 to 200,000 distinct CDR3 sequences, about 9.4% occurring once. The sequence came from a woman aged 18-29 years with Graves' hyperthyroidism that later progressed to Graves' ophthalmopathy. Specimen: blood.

Here the CDR3 reads CASSPGLGGGGNEQFF. The CDR3 nucleotides are TGTGCCAGCAGCCCGGGTTTAGGGGGGGGGGGGAATGAGCAGTTCTTC. The chain recombines TRBV6-2 or TRBV6-3 with TRBJ2-1; perhaps TRBD2 as D (7 bases). The germline V gene encodes CDR1 MNHEY and CDR2 SVGEGT. This CDR3 contains 16 residues. Between the trimmed V and J ends, which lost 6 bases and 7 bases, there was a span of 22 bases.